Detailed here is one T cell receptor (beta chain). Its antigen target is currently unknown. No quality values exist for individual bases; no much larger clone is one base distant. These data belong to a study of cytomegalovirus exposure and HLA in healthy donors (dated 2017 in TCRdb). In terms of the full investigation: An earlier analysis of some 620 of the donors reported 250 to 350 Gb of sequence data and around 110 million unique TCR beta sequences obtained from about 179 million T cells. Using immunosequencing, the study profiled T cell repertoires from fewer than 850 subjects and related those repertoires to cytomegalovirus serostatus. An earlier analysis of about 620 of the donors applied high-throughput TCR beta sequencing to assess whether each TCR beta V gene segment acted as functional or pseudogenic. The study was designed to test whether signatures of past pathogen exposure could be identified by cataloging public T cell receptors. The number of donors typed differed by locus, with 629-630 for A, B, C, DRB1 and DQB1, approximately 500 for DQA1, over 600 for DPA1, and some 440 for DPB1. Of the roughly 400 genotyped donors, around 81% fell in the genetic ancestry cluster associated with self-reported Caucasian donors. An early release that covered fewer than 800 HLA-typed donors contained around 300 gigabases of sequencing data and tens of millions of unique TCR sequences. All discovery cohort repertoires had been generated using a single sequencing platform. Both class I and class II loci were covered by HLA typing, at four-digit resolution. Donor age, sex, ethnicity and CMV serostatus were compiled together with the repertoire data. Along with the approximately 700-subject first cohort, a separate validation cohort of over a hundred different subjects was used. High-throughput TCR immunosequencing, statistical association of individual TCRs with disease status, and machine learning were combined to predict cytomegalovirus infection status. A later genetic analysis used genome-wide SNP genotypes for about 55% of the 666 donors, treating that subset as a discovery cohort. Roughly 5 DR-DQ haplotypes were treated as single units for association and clustering because of strong linkage in the cohort. Across under 500 genotyped donors of the cohort, an average of roughly 230,000 unique TCR beta nucleotide sequences per donor were sequenced, and 15% to 20% of those sequences were non-productive. In a later analysis, previously published TCR beta repertoires from 670 or so donors were re-analyzed and high-resolution HLA genotyping was added so that TCR occurrence patterns could be studied. In the later analysis, no new phenotypic data were used to find candidate immune exposures; instead, reliance was placed on TCR beta sequences and their occurrence across donors.

Reading the germline V gene gives CDR1 KGHSY and CDR2 FQNENV. V and J lose 0 bases and 3 bases, and a span of 9 bases separates them. Its CDR3 holds 15 amino acids, cysteine through phenylalanine. The kept DNA is CDR3 alone, 45 bases in frame from the first base. The cohort consisted of fewer than 700 healthy bone marrow donors. Cohort members were all nominally healthy when sampled, although unrecorded immune exposures were likely present. The donor tested CMV seropositive, placing the donor among the 289 seropositive members of the cohort. Each donor provided a peripheral blood sample, and peripheral blood mononuclear cells were used for TCR beta sequencing. The Qiagen DNeasy Blood Extraction Kit was used to extract genomic DNA from the blood cell samples. What the research found in general, with its limitations: The only immune exposure information available for the cohort was CMV serostatus. The earlier analysis of a few hundred of the donors excluded roughly 17 rarely observed V segments, including chromosome 9 orphons, because counts were too low. Correlated functional status among segregating V segments might reflect linkage disequilibrium, but an unknown experimental factor could not be ruled out. A later analysis associated 15,000 to 20,000 TCR beta sequences with specific HLA alleles at a false discovery rate of 0.05. The presence/absence analyses assumed that sequencing depth was roughly uniform across donors, and that assumption may not be true. Because HLA typing was unavailable for some donors at each locus, only the typed subset was used in association tests. A later analysis found that most CMV-associated TCR beta chains appeared HLA-restricted, with HLA associations seemingly driven largely by CMV exposure. According to a later analysis, TCR association rates differed among HLA loci, with DRB1 alleles showing the most associated TCRs and HLA-C alleles showing the fewest. Only TCR beta chains were sequenced in this cohort, and the absence of alpha or paired-chain data limited detectable features. In vitro tests confirmed that a few of the cytomegalovirus-associated TCR beta chains recognize cytomegalovirus antigens. Assigning TCR associations to individual alleles was difficult when HLA alleles, especially DR and DQ, strongly co-occurred. A further reported finding was that TCR beta sequences accurately predicted the HLA-A and HLA-B alleles for most subjects in the first cohort. A later genetic analysis reported fewer N-insertions in productive TCRs among donors in an Asian-associated ancestry cluster than the roughly 720-donor mean. The classifier was reported to diagnose cytomegalovirus status with high specificity and sensitivity in both the original and validation cohorts. The authors suggested that the approach could potentially be extended to other disease states and immunological phenotypes. Some IMGT-functional V segments, including TRBV6-2 and TRBV6-3, could not be distinguished by the 87-base-pair reads and were therefore excluded. Several of the top co-occurrence clusters appeared to be linked to parvovirus B19, influenza, CMV and Epstein-Barr virus, according to a later analysis. In a later analysis, HLA-associated TCR beta chains were found to be more clonally expanded and to have lower generation probabilities than equally common non-associated chains. Most TCR sequences were observed very rarely across donors, whereas some public TCRs were present in many individuals. A group of highly shared sequence variants was considered likely to be a technical artifact of the sequencing pipeline. An earlier analysis of several hundred of the donors showed that most TCR beta V segments appeared in productive rearrangements either about 87% or about 30% of the time, which broadly matched IMGT annotations. The study listed 164 TCR beta chains as associated with cytomegalovirus. A later genetic analysis associated a missense DCLRE1C variant with V-gene and J-gene trimming of TCR beta chains, and an independent cohort replicated the association.

Library preparation was by the immunoSEQ multiplex PCR assay. The multiplex PCR relied on a mix of 60 forward primers for TCR Vbeta segments and 13 reverse primers for TCR Jbeta segments. The CDR3 region of rearranged TCR beta genes was amplified from genomic DNA with a multiplex PCR assay. The amplified TCR beta libraries were sequenced on the Illumina HiSeq System as 87-base-pair reads. Regarding the original processing steps: Across the roughly 700 repertoires, a later analysis counted roughly 84 million unique TCR beta chains, 9 million to 14 million of which were shared by at least two donors. Raw reads were error-corrected and collapsed into unique sequences by a nearest-neighbor algorithm in which closely related sequences were merged to remove PCR and sequencing errors. To assign V, D and J gene segments, CDR3 sequences were aligned to IMGT reference sequences. For a sequence to be retained, at least a six-nucleotide match to both a V gene segment and a J gene segment was required. A rearrangement counted as productive if the CDR3 had no stop codons and remained in frame with V and J, and every other rearrangement counted as non-productive. CDR3 was defined according to IMGT convention as the region running from the second conserved V-encoded cysteine to the conserved J-encoded phenylalanine. Sequences without an unambiguous match to a single V gene segment were excluded from the earlier analysis of 450 to 750 of the donors. An earlier analysis of a few hundred of the donors called V segments functional above 56.7% productive rearrangements and segregating when the between-donor standard deviation exceeded 5%. To diagnose cytomegalovirus status from the catalog of TCR beta chain sequences, a statistical classification framework was built. In a later analysis, V and J genes were assigned by comparing TCR nucleotide sequences against IMGT/GENE-DB human TR gene sequences. A later analysis assigned CDR3 sequences and most-parsimonious VDJ recombination scenarios with the TCRdist pipeline. In a later analysis, every TCR beta chain was defined by the combination of its CDR3 amino acid sequence and its V-gene family, and reads without a unique V-gene family were dropped. As a way to deal with suspected cross-contamination and a sequencing artifact, a later analysis dropped roughly 620 nucleotide sequences that were highly shared and had low generation probability. For each public chain, a later analysis derived a clonal expansion index from normalized ranks of inferred template counts within each repertoire. A later analysis computed generation probabilities with a VDJ recombination model fitted to out-of-frame rearrangements, and checked the results against IGoR. Hypergeometric tests were used in a later analysis to score TCR-TCR, TCR-HLA and TCR-CMV co-occurrence, with a repertoire-size bias correction applied to the TCR pairs. To estimate false discovery rates, a later analysis permuted the HLA or CMV assignments 20 times. In a later analysis, co-occurring TCRs were grouped using DBSCAN, with TCRdist sequence similarity added in when clustering inside HLA-allele-positive subsets. Repertoires with fewer than 30,000 or more than 120,000 public chains were left out of co-occurrence clustering, as were roughly five repertoires with anomalous nucleotide sharing. TCRdb's version of the immuneACCESS table is confined to in-frame rearrangements and falls short of the full clone set. An unresolved V gene accounts for under half of the shortfall where checked; the remainder is of unknown origin. V and J calls plus clone size are reproduced from that table; the DNA served to infer D and trimming. Here the sample has some 250,000 clones; over 80% occur a single time. Together, the top ten hold 5.4% of the sample.

Sequenced input: PBMCs. The origin of this receptor is a woman between 40 and 55 years old in good health and CMV-seropositive. Recombination joined TRBV16 with TRBJ1-5; the D gene remains uncertain. The DNA sequence follows: TGTGCCAGCAGCCAATCGATGCAGGACAATCAGCCCCAGCATTTT. Its product reads: CASSQSMQDNQPQHF.